What follows are 11 T cell receptor beta chains derived from one specimen sequenced in a study of shared clonotypes between healthy human individuals. TCRdb's copy holds only in-frame clones and misses some; the assay was immunoSEQ multiplex PCR. There are 600,000 to 750,000 clones in the sample; roughly 72% occur only once, and less than 2% lies in the top ten. Sequencing was performed on memory CD4+ T cells sorted from blood. Indicated subset: CD45RA-negative fraction. These receptors were taken from a woman in her thirties in good health.

This chain uses TRBV5-1 with TRBJ2-1; 11 positions match TRBD2. CDR3 size: 16 residues. CDR1 and CDR2 (germline): SGHRS, YFSETQ. Trimming cost V 0 bases and J 7 bases; bases outside gene matches: 6. The CDR3 DNA sequence: TGCGCCAGCAGCTTGGTAGCGGGAGGGCCTATAAATGAGCAGTTCTTC. Protein product: CASSLVAGGPINEQFF.

The V and J genes are TRBV19 and TRBJ2-5; the D gene is possibly TRBD2 (6 bases). The J call could be wrong; TRBJ2-7 is a better fit for the DNA end. CDR3 length: 11 residues. The V gene's germline CDR1 is LNHDA and CDR2 SQIVND (reference sequence). CDR3 protein: CARPGAYEQYF. The CDR3 region has the DNA TGTGCCAGACCGGGGGCCTACGAGCAGTACTTC.

The chain carries TRBV5-4 and TRBJ1-2; D remains ambiguous. V lost 0 bases and J lost 8, with 11 bases in between. CDR1 is SGHNT and CDR2 is YYREEE in the germline V gene (reference sequence). This CDR3 contains 13 residues. CDR3 in DNA: TGTGCCAGCAGCTTGGAGTCGGCCGTCGGCTACACCTTC. This gives the protein CASSLESAVGYTF.

CDR3: CASSTTWGRPQHF. The CDR3 DNA reads TGTGCCAGTAGTACAACCTGGGGGCGCCCCCAGCATTTT. The chain recombines TRBV27 with TRBJ1-5; possibly TRBD1 for D (6 bases). CDR1 is MNHEY and CDR2 is SMNVEV in the germline V gene (reference sequence). Trimming shortened V by 9 bases and J by 10 bases, and 19 bases separated the two germline ends. The CDR3 totals 13 residues.

There are a few counts of this clone. This chain links TRBV5-1 with TRBJ2-3, with 8 bases that match TRBD2. CDR1 and CDR2 (germline): SGHRS, YFSETQ. With V trimmed by 4 bases and J by 2 bases, 6 bases remained unmatched. This CDR3 is built from 15 residues. The CDR3, as DNA: TGCGCCAGCAGCATTAGCGGGATTGACACAGATACGCAGTATTTT. Protein sequence: CASSISGIDTDTQYF.

The chain has TRBV2 and TRBJ2-2; D is ambiguous. This CDR3 contains 16 residues. CDR1 is SNHLY, CDR2 FYNNEI, per germline. Trimming pared 0 bases from V and 0 bases from J, leaving 8 bases between. CDR3 nucleotides: TGTGCCAGCAGTGAAGCTCCCAGCCCGAACACCGGGGAGCTGTTTTTT. Amino acid sequence: CASSEAPSPNTGELFF.

The genes are TRBV5-1 and TRBJ2-1, with TRBD2 matching 12 bases. Germline V gene lookup returns CDR1 SGHRS and CDR2 YFSETQ. This CDR3 spans 17 amino acids. The V segment lost 0 bases and the J segment 7 bases; nucleotides outside the gene matches: 8. CDR3 DNA sequence: TGCGCCAGCAGCTTGGATGATCGACTAGCGGGAGCGAATGAGCAGTTCTTC. Translated, it gives CASSLDDRLAGANEQFF. Complete variable domain (other parts from reference TRBV5-1 and TRBJ2-1): KAGVTQTPRYLIKTRGQQVTLSCSPISGHRSVSWYQQTPGQGLQFLFEYFSETQRNKGNFPGRFSGRQFSNSRSEMNVSTLELGDSALYLCASSLDDRLAGANEQFFGPGTRLTVL.

In its sample, this clone was seen once. The rearrangement joins TRBV6-5 to TRBJ1-1, with D hard to call. With 0 bases removed from V and 4 bases from J, the gap between germline ends came to 12 bases. The CDR3 length is 15 residues. The germline gives CDR1 MNHEY, CDR2 SVGAGI. As DNA, the CDR3 is TGTGCCAGCAGTTACTCGCGGAGGGTAGTCACTGAAGCTTTCTTT. Amino acids: CASSYSRRVVTEAFF.

This chain connects TRBV28 to TRBJ1-2; TRBD1 matches 7 bases. The J segment lost 6 bases and the V segment lost 1 base, leaving 2 bases of the junction unmatched. Germline V CDR1 and CDR2: MDHEN, SYDVKM. The CDR3 is made up of 13 amino acids. For the CDR3, the DNA is TGTGCCAGCAGTTTATTCCAGGGGGATGGCTACACCTTC. Translating it yields CASSLFQGDGYTF.

The rearrangement joins TRBV5-4 to TRBJ2-1; D not certain. V was trimmed by 0 bases and J by 6 bases, leaving 10 bases between them. This CDR3 comprises 14 residues. In germline, CDR1 is SGHNT, CDR2 YYREEE (reference sequence). The CDR3 nucleotides read TGTGCCAGCAGCTTGGGGGGTAGCTTCAATGAGCAGTTCTTC. Residues: CASSLGGSFNEQFF.

This clone was detected ten times or more. The chain joins TRBV27 to TRBJ2-1; 7 bases are shared with TRBD1. CDR1 is MNHEY and CDR2 is SMNVEV in the germline V gene (reference sequence). V was clipped by 5 bases and J by 2 bases; unmatched bases: 9. The CDR3 spans 16 residues. CDR3: CASSGRGDRAYNEQFF. The CDR3 region has the DNA TGTGCCAGCAGTGGACGGGGCGACAGGGCCTACAATGAGCAGTTCTTC.